Shown below are 18 T cell receptor beta chains from a single sample sequenced in a study of beta chain features in type 1 diabetes. Expressed TCRB transcripts were sequenced after all isolated RNA was converted to cDNA. Some clones are missing from TCRdb's copy, which holds only in-frame ones; the method was immunoSEQ multiplex PCR. The sample carries a few hundred thousand clones, roughly a tenth recorded once. The sample taken for sequencing was central memory CD4+ T cells from blood. The origin of the receptors is a man between 18 and 29 years old in good health.

This clone appeared a few times. This sequence joins TRBV5-1 and TRBJ2-3, with 10 bases lining up with TRBD2. Germline CDR1 and CDR2: SGHRS and YFSETQ. The length of the CDR3 is 16 residues. The J segment lost 6 bases and the V segment lost 1 base, leaving 8 bases of the junction unmatched. The CDR3 DNA reads as TGCGCCAGCAGCTTGAGGGCTAGCGGGAGTGCGGATACGCAGTATTTT. It specifies CASSLRASGSADTQYF.

There are a few counts of this clone. Other DNA sequences in this specimen translate into the identical CDR3. J is TRBJ2-3 and V is TRBV5-1; 11 bases line up with TRBD2. Losses at the gene ends were 0 bases for V and 4 bases for J; bases not matched to a gene: 1. This CDR3 contains 15 residues. Germline V gene lookup returns CDR1 SGHRS and CDR2 YFSETQ. The CDR3 region has the DNA TGCGCCAGCAGCTTGGAACTAGCGGGAGCAGATACGCAGTATTTT. This codes for CASSLELAGADTQYF. Full variable domain (rest looked up from reference TRBV5-1 and TRBJ2-3): KAGVTQTPRYLIKTRGQQVTLSCSPISGHRSVSWYQQTPGQGLQFLFEYFSETQRNKGNFPGRFSGRQFSNSRSEMNVSTLELGDSALYLCASSLELAGADTQYFGPGTRLTVL.

The table lists this clone with many counts. J is TRBJ2-7 and V is TRBV29-1; D gene uncertain. The germline CDR1 and CDR2 sequences are SQVTM and ANQGSEA. The CDR3 loop spans 12 amino acids. Trimming left V 7 bases short and J 0 bases short, with 10 bases between. The CDR3 loop is CSAVDNSYEQYF. The CDR3 DNA reads as TGCAGCGCCGTAGACAACTCCTACGAGCAGTACTTC.

The chain has TRBV7-2 and TRBJ1-1, with D maybe TRBD1 (5 bases). Trimming cost V 9 bases and J 3 bases, with 14 bases left between them. Looked up from germline, CDR1 is SGHTA and CDR2 is FQGNSA. This CDR3 comprises 13 residues. The DNA for the CDR3 is TGTGCCAGTCTTCCCCCGGGGGACACTGAAGCTTTCTTT. This codes for CASLPPGDTEAFF.

This clone has ten or more counts. J is TRBJ1-5 and V is TRBV30; D unresolved. V lost 0 bases to trimming and J lost 3 bases, with 6 bases between them. Germline V lookup: CDR1 GTSNPN, CDR2 SVGIG (reference sequence). The CDR3 contains 13 residues. Here the CDR3 DNA reads TGTGCCTGGAGTGTAACCAACAATCAGCCCCAGCATTTT. Encoded protein: CAWSVTNNQPQHF.

This clone has ten or more counts. The chain has TRBV6-6 and TRBJ2-5; TRBD1 agrees at 8 bases. This CDR3 contains 15 residues. V shed 6 bases, J shed 4 bases, and the junction held 10 bases outside the gene matches. CDR1 is MNHNY, CDR2 SVGAGI, per germline (reference sequence). This CDR3 is CASRRGDRWGETQYF. The CDR3 nucleotides are TGTGCCAGCAGGAGAGGGGACAGGTGGGGAGAGACCCAGTACTTC.

Remarks on this clone: Since a far larger clone is one base different, this is likely a read error. The V and J genes are TRBV18 and TRBJ2-6; the D gene could be TRBD1 or TRBD2 (5 bases each). Deletions cut 6 bases from V and 1 base from J, with 13 bases between. Germline V gene lookup returns CDR1 KGHSH and CDR2 LQKENI. CDR3 length: 16 amino acids. CDR3 nucleotides: TGTGCCAGCTCCGAGGGGAGCTGGTCTGGGGCCAACGTCCTGACTTTC. The encoded protein is CASSEGSWSGANVLTF.

This clone was found a few times. The rearrangement joins TRBV7-9 to TRBJ2-6; 8 positions match TRBD1. J was trimmed by 0 bases and V by 5 bases; bases with no gene match: 6. This CDR3 has 17 residues. Per the germline V gene, CDR1 is SEHNR and CDR2 is FQNEAQ (reference sequence). The DNA of the CDR3 is TGTGCCAGCAGCCCGGGACAGGAAAACTCTGGGGCCAACGTCCTGACTTTC. Protein: CASSPGQENSGANVLTF. The variable domain in full, with the rest retrieved from reference TRBV7-9 and TRBJ2-6, is DTGVSQNPRHKITKRGQNVTFRCDPISEHNRLYWYRQTLGQGPEFLTYFQNEAQLEKSRLLSDRFSAERPKGSFSTLEIQRTEQGDSAMYLCASSPGQENSGANVLTFGAGSRLTVL.

The genes are TRBV7-9 and TRBJ2-7; 10 positions match TRBD2. After removal of 9 bases from V and 6 bases from J, the junction contained 8 bases not matched to a gene. The CDR3 spans 13 residues. Per the germline V gene, CDR1 is SEHNR and CDR2 is FQNEAQ (reference sequence). The CDR3 loop reads CASSGLASLEQYF. For the CDR3, the DNA is TGTGCCAGTTCGGGACTAGCGTCCCTCGAGCAGTACTTC.

This clone was observed at least ten times. The sample contains more than one DNA sequence encoding this CDR3. The rearrangement links TRBV27 to TRBJ2-7; D may correspond to TRBD1 or TRBD2 (5 bases each). CDR3 length equals 13 residues. The V end was cut by 6 bases, the J end by 2 bases, with 11 bases between. Looked up from germline, CDR1 is MNHEY and CDR2 is SMNVEV (reference sequence). The chain's CDR3 is CASSWDGTYEQYF. The CDR3 DNA reads TGTGCCAGCAGCTGGGACGGAACCTACGAGCAGTACTTC.

V and J are TRBV6-1 and TRBJ2-3; 9 nucleotides agree with TRBD2. V dropped 6 bases and J dropped 11; count of bases not matched to a gene: 15. The CDR3 length is 15 residues. The germline CDR1 and CDR2 sequences are MNHNS and SASEGT. CDR3 in amino acids: CASSPALAGNDGQYF. DNA for the CDR3: TGTGCCAGCAGCCCCGCTCTAGCGGGAAACGACGGGCAGTATTTT.

In its sample, this clone was seen many times. The J gene is TRBJ2-5, the V gene TRBV18, with D possibly matching TRBD1 (7 bases). CDR1 and CDR2 from the germline V gene are KGHSH and LQKENI. This CDR3 region has 16 residues. Trimming took off 3 bases at V and 2 bases at J, with 16 bases between the two ends. The CDR3 loop is CASSPGRQGGQETQYF. Written as DNA, the CDR3 is TGTGCCAGCTCACCCGGAAGACAGGGAGGACAAGAGACCCAGTACTTC.

V gene TRBV10-3 combines with J gene TRBJ2-1, with D perhaps matching TRBD2 (5 bases). The CDR3 is 14 amino acids. V lost 6 bases and J lost 5, with 14 bases in between. Germline V CDR1 and CDR2: ENHRY, SYGVKD. CDR3 DNA: TGTGCCATCAGCGACTACGACCGAAACAATGAGCAGTTCTTC. Protein product: CAISDYDRNNEQFF.

This clone was seen ten or more times. The chain is built from TRBV30 and TRBJ1-2; no clear D. V lost 3 bases and J 6 bases, leaving 11 bases between the germline ends. Germline CDR1 reads GTSNPN; CDR2 reads SVGIG (reference sequence). The CDR3 is 12 amino acids. CDR3: CAWRGSRDGYTF. CDR3 DNA: TGTGCCTGGAGGGGCAGCCGTGATGGCTACACCTTC.

This clone was seen at least ten times. The J gene is TRBJ1-5, the V gene TRBV30, with 7 bases fitting TRBD1. Unmatched junction bases numbered 6, after V lost 2 bases and J lost 2 bases. Germline loops: CDR1 GTSNPN, CDR2 SVGIG (reference sequence). The CDR3 consists of 15 residues. The CDR3 spells CAWSSPDRGNQPQHF. The DNA of the CDR3 is TGTGCCTGGAGTTCTCCAGACAGGGGCAATCAGCCCCAGCATTTT.

This clone was detected a few times. V is TRBV30 and J is TRBJ2-4; weak D call: TRBD1 (5 bases). Trimming removed 5 bases at V and 9 bases at J, with 11 bases between. Per the germline V gene, CDR1 is GTSNPN and CDR2 is SVGIG (reference sequence). This CDR3 spans 11 amino acids. The CDR3 coding sequence is TGTGCCTGGGGGGCTGGGGCCATTCAGTACTTC. Translation gives CAWGAGAIQYF.

This clone was counted between two and nine times. The CDR3 region has the DNA TGTGCCAGCAGCCCACCCGGGCGGGAGAACTACGAGCAGTACTTC. Its protein is CASSPPGRENYEQYF. The chain joins TRBV7-2 to TRBJ2-7; TRBD2 matches at 7 bases. The V gene end was trimmed by 5 bases and the J gene end by 3 bases; junction bases not matched to a gene: 10. The CDR3 covers 15 residues. Germline values: CDR1 SGHTA, CDR2 FQGNSA.

This chain connects TRBV11-2 to TRBJ2-1; no firm D call. V was clipped by 5 bases and J by 1 base, with 12 bases between them. The CDR3 consists of 15 residues. Germline V gene lookup returns CDR1 SGHAT and CDR2 FQNNGV. The CDR3 reads CASSEATSSYNEQFF. The CDR3 DNA follows: TGTGCCAGCAGCGAAGCGACCTCTTCCTACAATGAGCAGTTCTTC.